The 9 T cell receptor beta chains below were found in one sample sequenced in a study of T cell responses to AZD1222 COVID-19 vaccine (dated by TCRdb to 2020 to 2023). The sample's time point label is to be understood as: baseline before first vaccination. Library method: the immunoSEQ multiplex PCR assay. The table was pulled from immuneACCESS by TCRdb, which kept in-frame rearrangements only. Such tables lose some clones; where checked, under half of the loss comes from unresolved V genes, and the rest has no known cause. A total of about 140,000 clones appear in this sample, approximately 90% of them only once. 2.8% of the sample comes from the top ten. This material consisted of peripheral blood, taken on day 0 of AZD1222 vaccination. All receptors derive from an adult in good health.

Note on this clone: The junction and the germline gene differ at one end; a read error may be behind it. This chain connects TRBV10-2 to TRBJ2-1; 9 bases are a match to TRBD1. This CDR3 region has 16 residues. Germline V gives CDR1 WSHSY, CDR2 SAAADI. CDR3 nucleotides: TGCGCCAGCGGTGACGGGGCGGGACAGGGAACCAATGAGCAGTTCTTC. Translating gives CASGDGAGQGTNEQFF.

J is TRBJ1-1 and V is TRBV6-5; D perhaps matches TRBD1 (6 bases). CDR1 and CDR2 from the germline V gene are MNHEY and SVGAGI. Trimming took 10 bases from V and 3 from J, leaving 18 bases between them. The CDR3 spans 14 residues. CDR3 amino acids: CAILNTGRDTEAFF. CDR3 DNA sequence: TGTGCCATCCTTAACACAGGGAGGGACACTGAAGCTTTCTTT.

The chain carries TRBV28 and TRBJ1-1; D might be TRBD1 (5 bases). The length of the CDR3 is 14 residues. Per germline, CDR1 MDHEN and CDR2 SYDVKM. The V gene lost 6 bases and the J gene lost 4 bases, with 15 bases spanning the gap. The DNA of the CDR3 is TGTGCCAGCAGGATCTCAGGGAGGGTCACTGAAGCTTTCTTT. Amino acids: CASRISGRVTEAFF. The variable domain in full, with the rest retrieved from reference TRBV28 and TRBJ1-1, is DVKVTQSSRYLVKRTGEKVFLECVQDMDHENMFWYRQDPGLGLRLIYFSYDVKMKEKGDIPEGYSVSREKKERFSLILESASTNQTSMYLCASRISGRVTEAFFGQGTRLTVV.

This chain links TRBV7-2 with TRBJ2-2; possibly TRBD1 for D (5 bases). Germline CDR1 SGHTA, CDR2 FQGNSA. V lost 6 bases, J lost 0 bases, and 14 bases lay in between. This CDR3 has 16 residues. Here the CDR3 reads CASRSGAAANTGELFF. The CDR3 coding sequence is TGTGCCAGCAGGTCTGGGGCAGCTGCGAACACCGGGGAGCTGTTTTTT.

This sequence joins TRBV7-3 and TRBJ1-6; D is ambiguous. In germline, CDR1 is SGHTA, CDR2 FQGTGA. This CDR3 has 15 amino acids. Between the trimmed V and J ends, which lost 2 bases and 5 bases, there was a span of 10 bases. This chain's CDR3 is CASSLYGGNNSPLHF. CDR3 nucleotide sequence: TGTGCCAGCAGCTTATACGGAGGCAATAATTCACCCCTCCACTTT.

The chain couples TRBV24-1 to TRBJ1-1; possible D gene TRBD1, 6 bases. The CDR3 consists of 15 residues. Germline-derived CDR1 and CDR2 are KGHDR and SFDVKD. The V gene lost 1 base and the J gene lost 3 bases, with 11 bases spanning the gap. The DNA for the CDR3 is TGTGCCACCAGTGATTTAACAGGGAATGACACTGAAGCTTTCTTT. Translating it yields CATSDLTGNDTEAFF.

This clone was seen a single time. This chain joins TRBV5-1 and TRBJ1-4; 9 positions match TRBD1. J lost 8 bases, V lost 2 bases, and 4 bases had no gene match. Germline values: CDR1 SGHRS, CDR2 YFSETQ. This CDR3 has 14 amino acids. This chain's CDR3 is CASSLTGQGEKLFF. CDR3 bases: TGCGCCAGCAGCTTAACGGGACAGGGAGAAAAACTGTTTTTT.

The chain's CDR3 is CASSPQRIGSGNTIYF. The CDR3 DNA reads as TGTGCCAGCTCACCCCAAAGGATAGGCTCTGGAAACACCATATATTTT. The rearrangement joins TRBV18 to TRBJ1-3; D is unresolved. V lost 3 bases and J lost 0, with 12 bases in between. This CDR3 spans 16 amino acids. Germline V gene sequence: CDR1 KGHSH, CDR2 LQKENI.

This sequence joins TRBV6-5 and TRBJ1-2, with D possibly being TRBD1 (5 bases). The CDR3 has 15 residues. Germline-derived CDR1 and CDR2 are MNHEY and SVGAGI. The V gene lost 7 bases and the J gene lost 3 bases, with 18 bases spanning the gap. The CDR3 DNA follows: TGTGCCAGCACGGAGACATTCCTGGGGGACTATGGCTACACCTTC. The encoded protein is CASTETFLGDYGYTF.